These 31 T cell receptor beta chains were all obtained from the same sample, sequenced in a study of cytomegalovirus exposure and HLA in healthy donors. In the PCR, 60 Vbeta and 13 Jbeta primers were used. This table comes from immunoSEQ multiplex PCR, and its TCRdb copy is limited to in-frame clones, with some not included. The sample data list 150,000 to 200,000 clones. The sample consisted of PBMCs. The receptors come from a man aged 25-40 years in good health and CMV-seronegative.

The rearrangement joins TRBV7-2 to TRBJ2-3; no clear D. Per the germline V gene, CDR1 is SGHTA and CDR2 is FQGNSA. Deletions cut 0 bases from V and 6 bases from J, with 7 bases between. The CDR3 consists of 13 residues. CDR3 sequence (DNA): TGTGCCAGCAGCTTAGCCTCTCTTGATACGCAGTATTTT. It codes for CASSLASLDTQYF. The full variable domain, rest sourced from reference TRBV7-2 and TRBJ2-3, is GAGVSQSPSNKVTEKGKDVELRCDPISGHTALYWYRQSLGQGLEFLIYFQGNSAPDKSGLPSDRFSAERTGGSVSTLTIQRTQQEDSAVYLCASSLASLDTQYFGPGTRLTVL.

V and J are TRBV2 and TRBJ2-1, with 9 bases fitting TRBD1. Germline assignment: CDR1 SNHLY and CDR2 FYNNEI. The V segment lost 4 bases and the J segment 5 bases; nucleotides outside the gene matches: 6. The CDR3 spans 15 residues. CDR3 protein: CASSGDRESDNEQFF. As DNA, the CDR3 is TGTGCCAGCAGTGGGGACAGGGAAAGCGACAATGAGCAGTTCTTC.

The chain links TRBV6-5 to TRBJ2-4, with 7 bases aligning to TRBD1. The CDR3 spans 15 residues. The germline V gene encodes CDR1 MNHEY and CDR2 SVGAGI. The V and J ends lost 0 bases and 7 bases, in that order; junction bases with no gene match: 6. The CDR3 region has the DNA TGTGCCAGCAGTTACTCGATCCAGGGGGTGAACATTCAGTACTTC. Its translation is CASSYSIQGVNIQYF.

The J gene is TRBJ2-2, the V gene TRBV7-9; 11 bases align to TRBD1. Germline V gene lookup returns CDR1 SEHNR and CDR2 FQNEAQ (reference sequence). CDR3 length: 16 residues. With V trimmed by 8 bases and J by 6 bases, 11 bases remained unmatched. The CDR3 is CASSMSGTGGAGELFF. The CDR3 DNA sequence: TGTGCCAGCTCTATGTCGGGGACAGGGGGAGCCGGGGAGCTGTTTTTT. Based on the CDR3 plus reference TRBV7-9 and TRBJ2-2, the full variable domain is DTGVSQNPRHKITKRGQNVTFRCDPISEHNRLYWYRQTLGQGPEFLTYFQNEAQLEKSRLLSDRFSAERPKGSFSTLEIQRTEQGDSAMYLCASSMSGTGGAGELFFGEGSRLTVL.

In DNA, the CDR3 is TGTGCCAGCAGCTTGCAGGTTTTAGGATTCCTTTCGGGCACAGATACGCAGTATTTT. Its protein product is CASSLQVLGFLSGTDTQYF. This sequence joins TRBV5-4 and TRBJ2-3; D gene ambiguous. Between the trimmed V and J ends, which lost 1 base and 1 base, there was a span of 22 bases. From germline, CDR1 is SGHNT and CDR2 YYREEE (reference sequence). The CDR3 is made up of 19 amino acids.

V is TRBV29-1 and J is TRBJ1-2; D possibly corresponds to TRBD1 (5 bases). The V gene lost 4 bases and the J gene lost 4 bases, with 13 bases spanning the gap. Germline V gene lookup returns CDR1 SQVTM and CDR2 ANQGSEA. This CDR3 has 13 residues. CDR3 region: CSVAGGTAYGYTF. In DNA, the CDR3 is TGCAGCGTTGCGGGGGGTACCGCCTATGGCTACACCTTC. The full variable domain, its missing parts supplied by reference TRBV29-1 and TRBJ1-2, is SAVISQKPSRDICQRGTSLTIQCQVDSQVTMMFWYRQQPGQSLTLIATANQGSEATYESGFVIDKFPISRPNLTFSTLTVSNMSPEDSSIYLCSVAGGTAYGYTFGSGTRLTVV.

This chain uses TRBV9 with TRBJ2-1, with TRBD1 identical over 7 bases. The CDR3 runs to 14 residues. Trimming at V came to 6 bases and at J to 2 bases, leaving 5 bases not matched to a gene. Germline V gene lookup returns CDR1 SGDLS and CDR2 YYNGEE. The CDR3 coding sequence is TGTGCCAGCACAAAGGGGGCCACCTACAATGAGCAGTTCTTC. The encoded protein is CASTKGATYNEQFF.

The chain carries TRBV13 and TRBJ2-1; perhaps TRBD2 as D (6 bases). This CDR3 has 15 residues. The germline V and J ends were trimmed by 3 bases and 7 bases, with 16 bases remaining between them. Germline assignment: CDR1 PRHDT and CDR2 FYEKMQ (reference sequence). CDR3 sequence reads: CASSFYPGLWNEQFF. The DNA for the CDR3 is TGTGCCAGCAGCTTTTACCCGGGACTGTGGAATGAGCAGTTCTTC.

The chain carries TRBV27 and TRBJ2-1; 8 nucleotides align to TRBD2. This CDR3 comprises 17 residues. Losses at the gene ends were 8 bases for V and 6 bases for J; bases not matched to a gene: 18. Per the germline V gene, CDR1 is MNHEY and CDR2 is SMNVEV (reference sequence). The CDR3 reads CASASPGGNLAANEQFF. The CDR3 region has the DNA TGTGCCAGCGCCTCCCCGGGAGGGAACTTAGCGGCCAATGAGCAGTTCTTC.

The gene calls are TRBV6-4 and TRBJ1-1; weak D call: TRBD1 (5 bases). The CDR3 consists of 14 residues. V was clipped by 6 bases and J by 2 bases, with 13 bases between them. The germline V gene encodes CDR1 MRHNA and CDR2 SNTAGT. CDR3 protein: CASSPDRRNTEAFF. The DNA for the CDR3 is TGTGCCAGCAGCCCCGACAGAAGAAACACTGAAGCTTTCTTT.

The chain combines TRBV2 with TRBJ2-7; 9 bases agree with TRBD1. The J segment lost 3 bases and the V segment lost 5 bases, leaving 2 bases of the junction unmatched. Germline-derived CDR1 and CDR2 are SNHLY and FYNNEI. This CDR3 contains 13 residues. CDR3 residues: CASSRQGGYEQYF. DNA for the CDR3: TGTGCCAGCAGTCGACAGGGGGGCTACGAGCAGTACTTC.

This sequence joins TRBV28 and TRBJ2-7; the match to TRBD1 covers 7 bases. This CDR3 is built from 15 residues. Germline loops: CDR1 MDHEN, CDR2 SYDVKM. V shed 4 bases and J 0 bases; nucleotides not matched to a gene: 6. CDR3 sequence: CASSYPGQNSYEQYF. CDR3 nucleotides: TGTGCCAGCAGTTACCCGGGACAGAACTCCTACGAGCAGTACTTC. The full variable domain, in which reference TRBV28 and TRBJ2-7 provide the parts outside the CDR3, is DVKVTQSSRYLVKRTGEKVFLECVQDMDHENMFWYRQDPGLGLRLIYFSYDVKMKEKGDIPEGYSVSREKKERFSLILESASTNQTSMYLCASSYPGQNSYEQYFGPGTRLTVT.

CDR3 nucleotides: TGTGCCAGCTCAACTACTAGCGGAGACACAGATACGCAGTATTTT. This gives the protein CASSTTSGDTDTQYF. The chain joins TRBV18 to TRBJ2-3; TRBD2 matches at 8 bases. The CDR3 is made up of 15 amino acids. V lost 5 bases to trimming and J lost 2 bases; unmatched junction nucleotides: 6. In germline, CDR1 is KGHSH, CDR2 LQKENI.

This clone ranks as medium-sized in terms of frequency. This chain connects TRBV10-3 to TRBJ1-1, with 8 bases identical to TRBD1. Germline loops: CDR1 ENHRY, CDR2 SYGVKD. Unmatched junction bases numbered 5, after V lost 11 bases and J lost 0 bases. This CDR3 has 13 amino acids. CDR3 residues: CASKGQVNTEAFF. For the CDR3, the DNA is TGTGCCTCCAAGGGACAGGTGAACACTGAAGCTTTCTTT.

The CDR3: CASSRGGTEAFF. CDR3 nucleotide sequence: TGTGCCAGCAGTCGGGGGGGCACTGAAGCTTTCTTT. The chain is built from TRBV28 and TRBJ1-1, with a possible D match to TRBD1 (5 bases). The CDR3 has 12 residues. In germline, CDR1 is MDHEN, CDR2 SYDVKM. Trimming took 5 bases from V and 4 from J, leaving 8 bases between them.

This rearrangement joins TRBV10-1 to TRBJ2-1, with 10 bases that match TRBD1. Germline assignment: CDR1 WNHNN and CDR2 SYGVQD (reference sequence). The CDR3 totals 15 residues. V was clipped by 4 bases and J by 9 bases; unmatched bases: 9. The DNA of the CDR3 is TGCGCCAGCAGTGTGGGGACAGGGGAAACTGGTGAGCAGTTCTTC. Translated, it gives CASSVGTGETGEQFF.

This rearrangement joins TRBV19 to TRBJ2-5; D is possibly TRBD1 (6 bases). This CDR3 contains 13 residues. Germline CDR1 reads LNHDA; CDR2 reads SQIVND (reference sequence). Trimming took 6 bases from V and 4 from J, leaving 12 bases between them. CDR3 nucleotide sequence: TGTGCCAGTAGATCCCAGGGGCGAGAGACCCAGTACTTC. Its translation is CASRSQGRETQYF.

The rearrangement links TRBV6-6 to TRBJ2-1; 7 nucleotides match TRBD1. V gave up 2 bases and J gave up 7 bases; unmatched junction bases: 5. This CDR3 comprises 14 residues. Germline V gene sequence: CDR1 MNHNY, CDR2 SVGAGI (reference sequence). CDR3 sequence reads: CASSYRGTENEQFF. The CDR3 DNA sequence: TGTGCCAGCAGTTACAGGGGGACAGAGAATGAGCAGTTCTTC.

The chain carries TRBV6-6 and TRBJ2-2; 10 bases are shared with TRBD2. The CDR3 runs to 14 residues. The junction had 6 bases not matched to a gene; V was cut back by 8 bases and J by 6 bases. CDR1 is MNHNY and CDR2 is SVGAGI in the germline V gene (reference sequence). CDR3 protein: CASEREGRSGELFF. The CDR3, as DNA: TGTGCCAGCGAGCGGGAGGGCCGTTCCGGGGAGCTGTTTTTT.

The V and J genes are TRBV19 and TRBJ2-7; TRBD1 is a possible D gene (5 bases). Per the germline V gene, CDR1 is LNHDA and CDR2 is SQIVND (reference sequence). Trimming took off 4 bases at V and 0 bases at J, with 7 bases between the two ends. The CDR3 has 13 residues. CDR3 sequence reads: CASSKGHSYEQYF. The CDR3 DNA reads TGTGCCAGTAGTAAGGGGCACTCCTACGAGCAGTACTTC.

The V call is TRBV20-1, the J call TRBJ2-5, with D perhaps TRBD2 (6 bases). The J call may be faulty, since TRBJ2-7 better matches the DNA end. From germline, CDR1 is DFQATT and CDR2 SNEGSKA (reference sequence). The CDR3 runs to 11 residues. Here the CDR3 DNA reads TGCAGTGCTTATAGCGGCTACGAGCAGTACTTC. As protein: CSAYSGYEQYF.

The V and J genes are TRBV27 and TRBJ2-1; 8 bases agree with TRBD1. The CDR3 length is 15 residues. CDR1 and CDR2 from the germline V gene are MNHEY and SMNVEV (reference sequence). The V and J ends lost 3 bases and 8 bases, in that order; junction bases with no gene match: 9. The CDR3 region is CASSFFGQGLDEQFF. The CDR3 DNA is TGTGCCAGCAGTTTCTTCGGACAGGGCCTGGATGAGCAGTTCTTC.

The V gene is TRBV19, the J gene TRBJ2-6; 7 nucleotides match TRBD1. From germline, CDR1 is LNHDA and CDR2 SQIVND (reference sequence). J gave up 0 bases and V 3 bases, and 14 bases lay outside the gene matches. The CDR3 is 20 residues long. CDR3: CASSIPLQGRMHSGANVLTF. DNA for the CDR3: TGTGCCAGTAGTATCCCGCTACAGGGGCGCATGCACTCTGGGGCCAACGTCCTGACTTTC.

CDR3 amino acids: CASSISPYPVIYEQYF. CDR3 DNA sequence: TGTGCCAGTAGTATCTCTCCATATCCGGTAATCTACGAGCAGTACTTC. The rearrangement uses TRBV19 and TRBJ2-7; unclear D gene. CDR1 LNHDA and CDR2 SQIVND come from the germline V gene (reference sequence). The CDR3 loop spans 16 amino acids. Trimming shortened V by 3 bases and J by 3 bases, and 18 bases separated the two germline ends.

The chain uses TRBV5-1 and TRBJ2-2, with a possible D match to TRBD1 (7 bases). The length of the CDR3 is 15 residues. The germline V gene has CDR1 SGHRS and CDR2 YFSETQ. Trimming cost V 0 bases and J 4 bases, with 10 bases left between them. The CDR3, as DNA: TGCGCCAGCAGCTTGGTTCAGGGGGGCACCGGGGAGCTGTTTTTT. Translation gives CASSLVQGGTGELFF.

The CDR3 loop is CASSMEQGRWEGYTF. The CDR3 nucleotides are TGTGCCAGTAGTATGGAGCAGGGGCGGTGGGAAGGCTACACCTTC. The V call is TRBV19, the J call TRBJ1-2, with D possibly matching TRBD1 (6 bases). The CDR3 is made up of 15 amino acids. Trimming pared 3 bases from V and 8 bases from J, leaving 19 bases between. The germline V gene has CDR1 LNHDA and CDR2 SQIVND (reference sequence).

V and J are TRBV7-2 and TRBJ2-3; TRBD1 agrees at 7 bases. CDR3 size: 15 residues. The V gene's germline CDR1 is SGHTA and CDR2 FQGNSA. The V and J ends lost 4 bases and 1 base, in that order; junction bases with no gene match: 5. The CDR3 DNA follows: TGTGCCAGCAGCTACAAGGGGGCGGGCACAGATACGCAGTATTTT. Protein product: CASSYKGAGTDTQYF.

This chain links TRBV30 with TRBJ2-7; 7 bases are shared with TRBD1. V was pared by 5 bases and J by 6 bases, with 10 bases of the junction left unmatched. This CDR3 comprises 13 residues. The germline V gene encodes CDR1 GTSNPN and CDR2 SVGIG (reference sequence). CDR3 in DNA: TGTGCCTGGGGACTTACAGGGGCCGGCGAGCAGTACTTC. This encodes CAWGLTGAGEQYF.

The rearrangement links TRBV29-1 to TRBJ1-5, with TRBD1 as a possible D gene (5 bases). The germline CDR1 and CDR2 sequences are SQVTM and ANQGSEA. The germline V and J ends were trimmed by 4 bases and 4 bases, with 11 bases remaining between them. The CDR3 loop spans 13 amino acids. The CDR3 region has the DNA TGCAGCGTTGTGACGACAGTAAATCAGCCCCAGCATTTT. Translating it yields CSVVTTVNQPQHF.

This chain connects TRBV5-1 to TRBJ2-1, with 10 bases fitting TRBD1. Losses at the gene ends were 5 bases for V and 7 bases for J; bases not matched to a gene: 6. Germline CDR1 reads SGHRS; CDR2 reads YFSETQ. The CDR3 has 14 residues. CDR3 sequence: CASSDRGQENEQFF. The CDR3, as DNA: TGCGCCAGCAGTGACAGGGGGCAGGAGAATGAGCAGTTCTTC.

V gene TRBV14 combines with J gene TRBJ2-7; unclear D gene. The V gene lost 4 bases and the J gene lost 2 bases, with 3 bases spanning the gap. This CDR3 spans 11 amino acids. The germline gives CDR1 SGHDN, CDR2 FVKESK. Here the CDR3 reads CASSRAYEQYF. CDR3 bases: TGTGCCAGCAGCCGAGCCTACGAGCAGTACTTC. The full variable domain, in which reference TRBV14 and TRBJ2-7 provide the parts outside the CDR3, is EAGVTQFPSHSVIEKGQTVTLRCDPISGHDNLYWYRRVMGKEIKFLLHFVKESKQDESGMPNNRFLAERTGGTYSTLKVQPAELEDSGVYFCASSRAYEQYFGPGTRLTVT.